These 31 T cell receptor beta chains were sequenced from one sample in a study of response to subunit inactivated influenza vaccine. In TCRdb, the RT-PCR reads were re-called with MiXCR into one record per CDR3 protein. Of approximately 530,000 distinct CDR3 sequences in the sample, over 10% were seen once. Sequencing used PBMCs from blood, obtained about 6 weeks after vaccination. These receptors all come from a man aged 50-60 years who received an inactivated influenza vaccine.

There are many counts of this clonotype. The V gene is TRBV6-2 or TRBV6-3, the J gene TRBJ1-5, with a tentative D call TRBD1 (5 bases). V was shortened by 7 bases and J by 5 bases, with 15 bases between the two germline ends. The CDR3 spans 14 residues. Germline lookup yields CDR1 MNHEY and CDR2 SVGEGT. The CDR3 loop reads CASMGPAADQPQHF. The CDR3 DNA reads TGTGCCAGCATGGGACCTGCCGCCGATCAGCCCCAGCATTTT.

The chain carries TRBV20-1 and TRBJ1-1; TRBD1 might be the D (6 bases). V shed 1 base and J shed 1 base, with 16 bases lying between them. This CDR3 has 16 residues. From germline, CDR1 is DFQATT and CDR2 SNEGSKA (reference sequence). The CDR3 loop reads CSARAPQGERNTEAFF. For the CDR3, the DNA is TGCAGTGCTAGAGCCCCACAGGGTGAACGGAACACTGAAGCTTTCTTT.

This clonotype was counted only a few times. The rearrangement joins TRBV10-3 to TRBJ2-3; TRBD2 matches 9 bases. Looked up from germline, CDR1 is ENHRY and CDR2 is SYGVKD. The CDR3 has 17 residues. V trimming: 3 bases; J trimming: 0 bases; junction bases outside the gene matches: 7. The chain's CDR3 is CAISESAGGTSTDTQYF. In nucleotides, the CDR3 is TGTGCCATCAGTGAATCGGCGGGAGGGACTAGCACAGATACGCAGTATTTT.

The chain has TRBV20-1 and TRBJ1-2; no clear D. V was trimmed by 2 bases and J by 3 bases, leaving 10 bases between them. Germline V gene sequence: CDR1 DFQATT, CDR2 SNEGSKA (reference sequence). This CDR3 is built from 13 residues. This CDR3 is CSARSRTDYGYTF. In DNA, the CDR3 is TGCAGTGCTAGATCCCGGACGGACTATGGCTACACCTTC.

V usage is TRBV6-1 and J usage is TRBJ2-2; weak D call: TRBD2 (6 bases). Deletions cut 5 bases from V and 5 bases from J, with 15 bases between. Germline values: CDR1 MNHNS, CDR2 SASEGT. This CDR3 is built from 15 residues. CDR3 protein: CASSPWEGTTGELFF. Written as DNA, the CDR3 is TGTGCCAGCAGTCCCTGGGAAGGGACTACCGGGGAGCTGTTTTTT.

This chain links TRBV5-1 with TRBJ2-2; the match to TRBD1 covers 7 bases. The germline gives CDR1 SGHRS, CDR2 YFSETQ. The CDR3 sequence is 15 residues long. V lost 3 bases, J lost 6 bases, and 8 bases stayed unmatched. In nucleotides, the CDR3 is TGCGCCAGCAGCTCGGGACAGCTAGCCTCCGGGGAGCTGTTTTTT. Translation: CASSSGQLASGELFF.

This clonotype was detected many times. The chain carries TRBV29-1 and TRBJ1-1, with a tentative D call TRBD1 (5 bases). Germline V lookup: CDR1 SQVTM, CDR2 ANQGSEA. The length of the CDR3 is 13 residues. V was pared by 6 bases and J by 2 bases, with 13 bases between. Written as DNA, the CDR3 is TGCAGCGTCTACCGGGACCGCAACACTGAAGCTTTCTTT. This codes for CSVYRDRNTEAFF.

This chain uses TRBV28 with TRBJ2-7, with D maybe TRBD2 (6 bases). The CDR3 totals 15 residues. CDR1 and CDR2 from the germline V gene are MDHEN and SYDVKM. Trimming removed 7 bases at V and 2 bases at J, with 18 bases between. The CDR3 region is CASIAPAGSAYEQYF. The CDR3 DNA reads as TGTGCCAGCATCGCCCCCGCGGGGTCCGCCTACGAGCAGTACTTC.

In DNA form, the CDR3 reads TGCAGTGCTAGCTATCGACAGGGATTTACAGATACGCAGTATTTT. This gives the protein CSASYRQGFTDTQYF. V and J are TRBV20-1 and TRBJ2-3; the match to TRBD1 covers 7 bases. Germline V CDR1 and CDR2: DFQATT, SNEGSKA (reference sequence). Unmatched junction bases numbered 9, after V lost 3 bases and J lost 3 bases. The CDR3 length is 15 residues.

The chain carries TRBV7-9 and TRBJ2-7, with 8 bases fitting TRBD1. The CDR3 sequence is 17 residues long. J was trimmed by 4 bases and V by 0 bases; bases with no gene match: 11. Germline loops: CDR1 SEHNR, CDR2 FQNEAQ (reference sequence). CDR3 sequence reads: CASSLAPYRTGRYEQYF. The CDR3 coding sequence is TGTGCCAGCAGCTTAGCCCCCTACAGGACAGGGAGGTACGAGCAGTACTTC.

The genes are TRBV9 and TRBJ2-6, with a possible D match to TRBD1 (7 bases). Germline CDR1 is SGDLS and CDR2 is YYNGEE. CDR3 length equals 16 residues. Trimming removed 2 bases from V and 1 base from J, with 10 bases in between. In nucleotides, the CDR3 is TGTGCCAGCAGCGTCAGGGGGGTTTCTGGGGCCAACGTCCTGACTTTC. It codes for CASSVRGVSGANVLTF.

The chain couples TRBV30 to TRBJ2-1, with D perhaps given as TRBD1 or TRBD2 (6 bases each). This CDR3 is built from 14 residues. Germline CDR1 GTSNPN, CDR2 SVGIG (reference sequence). Trimming left V 4 bases short and J 2 bases short, with 12 bases between. CDR3 sequence (DNA): TGTGCCTGGAACCATGGGGGGCCCTACAATGAGCAGTTCTTC. As protein: CAWNHGGPYNEQFF.

Of note for this clonotype: The junction departs from the called germline gene at one end, perhaps through a read error. The genes are TRBV20-1 and TRBJ2-7, with 7 nucleotides matching TRBD1. This CDR3 has 14 amino acids. Germline values: CDR1 DFQATT, CDR2 SNEGSKA (reference sequence). The CDR3 protein is CSAREGASDDEQYF. The CDR3 region has the DNA TGCAGTGCTCGAGAGGGGGCTAGTGACGACGAGCAGTACTTC.

The chain carries TRBV18 and TRBJ1-6; D gene ambiguous. CDR3 length: 14 amino acids. Germline CDR1 is KGHSH and CDR2 is LQKENI. The V gene lost 6 bases and the J gene lost 10 bases, with 16 bases spanning the gap. This CDR3 is CASSSRASESPLHF. The CDR3 DNA reads as TGTGCCAGCTCTTCCCGGGCATCCGAATCACCCCTCCACTTT.

V usage is TRBV5-1 and J usage is TRBJ1-2, with a weak D call TRBD1 (6 bases). The V and J ends lost 0 bases and 8 bases respectively, with 11 bases between them. Per the germline V gene, CDR1 is SGHRS and CDR2 is YFSETQ. The CDR3 loop spans 13 amino acids. The CDR3 DNA reads TGCGCCAGCAGCTTGGGCAGGGGAGGCGGCTACACCTTC. Its translation is CASSLGRGGGYTF.

The gene calls are TRBV5-5 and TRBJ2-7; TRBD2 might be the D (6 bases). The CDR3 spans 16 residues. Looked up from germline, CDR1 is SGHKS and CDR2 is YYEKEE (reference sequence). Trimming left V 3 bases short and J 6 bases short, with 22 bases between. The CDR3 is CASSSTSEGPLGEQYF. In DNA form, the CDR3 reads TGTGCCAGCAGCTCTACCTCGGAGGGACCCTTAGGCGAGCAGTACTTC. The full variable domain, in which reference TRBV5-5 and TRBJ2-7 provide the parts outside the CDR3, is DAGVTQSPTHLIKTRGQQVTLRCSPISGHKSVSWYQQVLGQGPQFIFQYYEKEERGRGNFPDRFSARQFPNYSSELNVNALLLGDSALYLCASSSTSEGPLGEQYFGPGTRLTVT.

This clonotype has just a few counts. The V and J genes are TRBV12-3 or TRBV12-4 and TRBJ2-1; TRBD2 aligns across 10 bases. Trimming took 7 bases from V and 4 from J; bases not matched to a gene: 7. The CDR3 is 15 residues long. The CDR3, as DNA: TGTGCCAGCACGGCACTAGCGGGGATGTACAATGAGCAGTTCTTC. Protein product: CASTALAGMYNEQFF.

This clonotype came up many times. The chain carries TRBV6-1 and TRBJ2-5; D tentatively reads TRBD1 or TRBD2 (5 bases each). The CDR3 loop spans 16 amino acids. Deletions cut 6 bases from V and 8 bases from J, with 25 bases between. Germline V lookup: CDR1 MNHNS, CDR2 SASEGT. The CDR3 DNA follows: TGTGCCAGCAGCCGAGTTTCCCCTGTGGACGGGGCTACCCAGTACTTC. This sequence encodes CASSRVSPVDGATQYF.

Only a few counts were recorded for this clonotype. The chain combines TRBV5-1 with TRBJ2-7; 8 bases agree with TRBD2. The CDR3 is 17 residues long. V was clipped by 0 bases and J by 0 bases; unmatched bases: 8. Germline V gene lookup returns CDR1 SGHRS and CDR2 YFSETQ. CDR3 in DNA: TGCGCCAGCAGCTTGGCCTATGGCGGGGGGAACTCCTACGAGCAGTACTTC. Translating it yields CASSLAYGGGNSYEQYF.

There are a few counts of this clonotype. The V call is TRBV11-2, the J call TRBJ2-1, with 9 bases identical to TRBD1. CDR3 length: 15 residues. CDR1 and CDR2 (germline): SGHAT, FQNNGV. Germline trimming cut 4 bases from V and 3 bases from J; bases unmatched to any gene: 4. The CDR3 is CASSWGTGFYNEQFF. In DNA, the CDR3 is TGTGCCAGCAGCTGGGGGACAGGGTTCTACAATGAGCAGTTCTTC.

This chain joins TRBV6-1 and TRBJ2-1; 7 bases agree with TRBD2. With 4 bases clipped from V and 0 bases from J, the junction kept 6 bases outside the gene matches. Germline V gene lookup returns CDR1 MNHNS and CDR2 SASEGT. The CDR3 length is 16 residues. The CDR3, as DNA: TGTGCCAGCAGTGTGGTAGCGGGCCCCTCCTACAATGAGCAGTTCTTC. As protein: CASSVVAGPSYNEQFF.

The sample holds one count of this clonotype. This may stem from a read error, because a much larger clone lies one nucleotide away. The V gene is TRBV5-1, the J gene TRBJ2-3, with a tentative D call TRBD1 (6 bases). In germline, CDR1 is SGHRS, CDR2 YFSETQ. Trimming pared 1 base from V and 2 bases from J, leaving 17 bases between. This CDR3 spans 17 amino acids. The DNA of the CDR3 is TGCGCCAGCAGCTTGTACCCCGGGACAAGGGCCACAGATACGCAGTATTTT. Protein sequence: CASSLYPGTRATDTQYF.

This clonotype was counted a few times. The chain employs TRBV15 and TRBJ2-5; 8 nucleotides match TRBD1. Per germline, CDR1 LNHNV and CDR2 YYDKDF (reference sequence). With 6 bases clipped from V and 5 bases from J, the junction kept 14 bases outside the gene matches. This CDR3 contains 16 residues. The chain's CDR3 is CATRVGPAGGEETQYF. The CDR3 coding sequence is TGTGCCACCAGAGTTGGGCCCGCAGGGGGCGAGGAGACCCAGTACTTC.

Only a few counts were recorded for this clonotype. This sequence joins TRBV5-6 and TRBJ2-7; 7 bases map to TRBD2. This CDR3 comprises 16 residues. V lost 1 base and J lost 5; bases outside the gene matches: 12. Germline CDR1 reads SGHDT; CDR2 reads YYEEEE. Here the CDR3 reads CASSLFGSGGSDEQYF. As DNA, the CDR3 is TGTGCCAGCAGCTTGTTCGGTTCCGGCGGGAGCGACGAGCAGTACTTC.

This clonotype was found many times. Written as DNA, the CDR3 is TGTGCCAGCAGTTTAGTAGAAGGGGTCGGGGAGCTGTTTTTT. The encoded protein is CASSLVEGVGELFF. The chain combines TRBV12-3 or TRBV12-4 with TRBJ2-2; TRBD1 is a possible D gene (5 bases). The CDR3 has 14 amino acids. V shed 1 base and J shed 7 bases, with 10 bases lying between them.

On this clonotype: A much more abundant neighbour one base away suggests this may be a read error. The chain couples TRBV6-6 to TRBJ1-2; D not certain. Germline values: CDR1 MNHNY, CDR2 SVGAGI (reference sequence). V was clipped by 6 bases and J by 9 bases, with 17 bases between them. This CDR3 has 13 residues. CDR3 loop: CASSADPSYSYTF. The CDR3 DNA is TGTGCCAGCAGCGCAGACCCTAGTTATAGCTACACCTTC.

V is TRBV27 and J is TRBJ2-2; 10 bases are shared with TRBD1. Germline CDR1 reads MNHEY; CDR2 reads SMNVEV (reference sequence). This CDR3 has 18 residues. The V and J ends lost 3 bases and 0 bases, in that order; junction bases with no gene match: 7. CDR3 sequence (DNA): TGTGCCAGCAGTTTGGGGACAGGGGCCACCACGAACACCGGGGAGCTGTTTTTT. Amino acid sequence: CASSLGTGATTNTGELFF.

In this sample, this clonotype turned up many times. The rearrangement uses TRBV15 and TRBJ2-1; TRBD2 is a possible D gene (5 bases). CDR1 and CDR2 from the germline V gene are LNHNV and YYDKDF (reference sequence). The CDR3 contains 17 residues. Deletions cut 1 base from V and 0 bases from J, with 13 bases between. The CDR3 loop is CATSRAGLPSSYNEQFF. The DNA for the CDR3 is TGTGCCACCAGCAGAGCAGGACTTCCCTCCTCCTACAATGAGCAGTTCTTC.

This clonotype was detected only a few times. The rearrangement joins TRBV2 to TRBJ1-1; D gene uncertain. The CDR3 totals 11 residues. Trimming cost V 4 bases and J 7 bases, with 7 bases left between them. Per the germline V gene, CDR1 is SNHLY and CDR2 is FYNNEI. For the CDR3, the DNA is TGTGCCAGCAGTGCGGGAGGTGAAGCTTTCTTT. Translating gives CASSAGGEAFF.

J is TRBJ2-1 and V is TRBV28; TRBD1 or TRBD2 may be the D gene (5 bases each). The germline V gene has CDR1 MDHEN and CDR2 SYDVKM. The CDR3 length is 15 residues. V lost 3 bases and J lost 5, with 14 bases in between. The DNA of the CDR3 is TGTGCCAGCAGTTTTGGGAGCTGGGGGAACAATGAGCAGTTCTTC. This encodes CASSFGSWGNNEQFF.

Concerning this clonotype: Sequence at one end of the junction differs from germline and may be a read error. The V and J genes are TRBV20-1 and TRBJ1-6; tentatively, D is TRBD1 (5 bases). The germline V gene has CDR1 DFQATT and CDR2 SNEGSKA (reference sequence). CDR3 length: 19 amino acids. CDR3 coding DNA: TGCAGTGCCGGCCGCTTCCAGGGTTGGAGTAGGTCCTATAATTCACCCCTCCAATTT. It encodes CSAGRFQGWSRSYNSPLQF.